This TCR beta chain was captured in a study of cytomegalovirus exposure and HLA in healthy donors (dated by TCRdb to about 2017). At the level of the whole study: In an earlier analysis of some 610 of the donors, 250 to 350 Gb of sequence data and 120 million or so unique TCR beta sequences from some 170 million T cells were reported. The study aimed to test whether signatures of past pathogen exposure could be identified by cataloging public T cell receptors. Typing coverage varied by locus: roughly 629-630 donors for A, B, C, DRB1 and DQB1; roughly 500 for DQA1; approximately 570 for DPA1; roughly 450 for DPB1. To decide whether each TCR beta V gene segment behaved as functional or pseudogenic, an earlier analysis of fewer than 750 of the donors relied on high-throughput TCR beta sequencing. Across approximately 420 genotyped donors of the cohort, an average of about 200,000 unique TCR beta nucleotide sequences per donor were sequenced, and 15% to 20% of those sequences were non-productive. Genome-wide SNP genotypes for about 60% of the 666 donors were used in a later genetic analysis, which treated that subset as a discovery cohort. Besides the first cohort of 500 to 700 subjects, a separate validation cohort made up of 90 to 150 different subjects was used. Using immunosequencing, the study profiled T cell repertoires from approximately 700 subjects and related those repertoires to cytomegalovirus serostatus. About 5 DR-DQ haplotypes were handled as single units for association and clustering, since linkage in the cohort was strong. An early release that covered more than 550 HLA-typed donors contained around 330 gigabases of sequencing data and 85 million to 100 million unique TCR sequences. Donor age, sex, ethnicity and CMV serostatus were compiled alongside the repertoire data. Of the roughly 400 genotyped donors, 65% to 90% fell in the genetic ancestry cluster associated with self-reported Caucasian donors. Rather than drawing on any new phenotypic data, the later analysis identified candidate immune exposures from TCR beta sequences and the way those sequences occurred across donors. To predict cytomegalovirus infection status, the study brought together high-throughput TCR immunosequencing, statistical association of individual TCRs with disease status, and machine learning. All discovery cohort repertoires had been generated on a single sequencing platform. Both class I and class II loci were covered by HLA typing, at four-digit resolution. To study patterns of TCR occurrence, a later analysis re-analyzed previously published TCR beta repertoires from around 660 donors and added high-resolution HLA genotyping.

The germline V gene supplies CDR1 SQVTM and CDR2 ANQGSEA. Spanning cysteine to phenylalanine, the CDR3 consists of 12 amino acids. Only CDR3 DNA remains: 36 bases, in frame from the first base. The germline ends are 12 bases apart after V is trimmed by 7 bases and J by 2 bases. Library preparation was by the immunoSEQ multiplex PCR assay. For the multiplex PCR, a mixture combining 60 forward primers for TCR Vbeta segments and 13 reverse primers for TCR Jbeta segments was used. Amplification of the CDR3 region of rearranged TCR beta genes was performed with a multiplex PCR assay on genomic DNA. On the Illumina HiSeq System, the amplified TCR beta libraries were sequenced as 87-base-pair reads. Concerning the study's data processing: A later analysis tallied roughly 80 million unique TCR beta chains across the 666 repertoires, and about 12 million of those chains were shared by two or more donors. Raw reads were error-corrected and collapsed into unique sequences by a nearest-neighbor algorithm in which closely related sequences were merged to remove PCR and sequencing errors. V, D and J gene segments were assigned by aligning CDR3 sequences to IMGT reference sequences. Each retained sequence needed at least a six-nucleotide match to both a V gene segment and a J gene segment. Rearrangements were called productive when the CDR3 lacked stop codons and stayed in frame with V and J; all others were non-productive. CDR3 was defined by IMGT convention, running from the second conserved V-encoded cysteine to the conserved J-encoded phenylalanine. The earlier analysis of some 580 of the donors excluded any sequence lacking an unambiguous match to a single V gene segment. An earlier analysis of fewer than 750 of the donors called V segments functional above 56.7% productive rearrangements and segregating when the between-donor standard deviation exceeded 5%. A statistical classification framework was built for diagnosing cytomegalovirus status from the catalog of TCR beta chain sequences. In a later analysis, V and J genes were assigned by comparing TCR nucleotide sequences against IMGT/GENE-DB human TR gene sequences. Using the TCRdist pipeline, a later analysis assigned CDR3 sequences along with most-parsimonious VDJ recombination scenarios. In a later analysis, every TCR beta chain was defined by the combination of its CDR3 amino acid sequence and its V-gene family, and reads without a unique V-gene family were dropped. A later analysis removed roughly 590 highly shared, low-generation-probability nucleotide sequences to deal with suspected cross-contamination and a sequencing artifact. For each public chain, a later analysis derived a clonal expansion index from normalized ranks of inferred template counts within each repertoire. Generation probabilities in a later analysis came from a VDJ recombination model fitted to out-of-frame rearrangements, and those results were checked against IGoR. Hypergeometric tests were used in a later analysis to score TCR-TCR, TCR-HLA and TCR-CMV co-occurrence, with a repertoire-size bias correction applied to the TCR pairs. In a later analysis, false discovery rates were estimated by permuting HLA or CMV assignments 20 times. A later analysis grouped co-occurring TCRs with DBSCAN, adding TCRdist sequence similarity when clustering within HLA-allele-positive subsets. For co-occurrence clustering, repertoires with fewer than 30,000 or more than 120,000 public chains were excluded, along with roughly 5 repertoires with anomalous nucleotide sharing. The table comes from immuneACCESS by way of TCRdb, which keeps in-frame sequences with V and J called. Part of the clones is missing from these tables; in studies checked, under half for an unresolved V gene and the rest for unknown reasons. V, J and clone size are those of that table, while D and trimming were read from the DNA. The table kept for this sample lists about 41,000 clones. 5% to 8% of the sample is in the top ten clones.

The research as a whole found: The presence/absence analyses assumed that sequencing depth was roughly uniform across donors, and that assumption may not be true. Some IMGT-functional V segments, including TRBV6-2 and TRBV6-3, could not be distinguished by the 87-base-pair reads and were therefore excluded. An earlier analysis of 587 of the donors showed that most TCR beta V segments appeared in productive rearrangements either about 87% or about 30% of the time, which broadly matched IMGT annotations. In a later analysis, 15,000 to 20,000 TCR beta sequences were associated with specific HLA alleles at a false discovery rate of 0.05. In both the original and validation cohorts, the classifier was reported to diagnose cytomegalovirus status with high specificity and sensitivity. For the cohort, immune exposure information was limited to CMV serostatus. A cluster of highly shared sequence variants was judged likely to be a technical artifact of the sequencing pipeline. Only TCR beta chains were sequenced in this cohort, and the absence of alpha or paired-chain data limited detectable features. Compared with the roughly 700-donor mean, donors in an Asian-associated ancestry cluster had fewer N-insertions in productive TCRs, according to a later genetic analysis. Because counts were too low, about 17 rarely observed V segments, including chromosome 9 orphons, were excluded from the earlier analysis of 587 of the donors. Three of the identified cytomegalovirus-associated TCR beta chains were confirmed in vitro to be specific for cytomegalovirus antigens. A later analysis found that TCR association rates varied across HLA loci, with DRB1 alleles showing the most associated TCRs and HLA-C alleles the fewest. According to a later analysis, parvovirus B19, influenza, CMV and Epstein-Barr virus appeared linked to several top co-occurrence clusters. In the study, approximately 160 TCR beta chains were listed as associated with cytomegalovirus. A later analysis found that HLA-associated TCR beta chains were more clonally expanded and had lower generation probabilities than equally common non-associated chains. When HLA alleles, especially DR and DQ, strongly co-occurred, attributing TCR associations to individual alleles was difficult. Most TCR sequences were observed very rarely across donors, whereas some public TCRs were present in many individuals. Correlated functional status among segregating V segments might be attributable to linkage disequilibrium, but an unknown experimental factor could not be ruled out. A further reported finding was that TCR beta sequences accurately predicted the HLA-A and HLA-B alleles for most subjects in the first cohort. It was suggested by the authors that the approach could potentially be generalized to other disease states and immunological phenotypes. A later genetic analysis associated a missense DCLRE1C variant with V-gene and J-gene trimming of TCR beta chains, and an independent cohort replicated the association. In a later analysis, most CMV-associated TCR beta chains were found to appear HLA-restricted, with HLA associations seemingly driven largely by CMV exposure. Because some donors lacked HLA typing at each locus, the association tests relied only on the typed subset.

The cohort was made up of 500 to 800 healthy bone marrow donors. At the time of sampling, all cohort members were nominally healthy, though unrecorded immune exposures were likely present. The donor tested CMV seronegative, placing the donor among the 350 to 400 seronegative members of the cohort. A peripheral blood sample was provided by each donor, and peripheral blood mononuclear cells were used for TCR beta sequencing. The Qiagen DNeasy Blood Extraction Kit was used to extract genomic DNA from the blood cell samples. With regard to this clone: What this receptor recognizes is not known.

The receptor comes from a man aged 30 to 45 in good health and CMV-seronegative. The chain is encoded by TRBV29-1 joined to TRBJ2-7; TRBD1 is possibly the D segment (6 matching bases). Sequencing input: PBMCs. The encoded CDR3 is CSAGTSTYEQYF. The DNA reads TGCAGCGCCGGGACATCTACCTACGAGCAGTACTTC.